Detailed here is one T cell receptor (beta chain). Its target is not known. This record belongs to a study of CXCR3-negative and CXCR3-positive naive CD8 T cells. The CDR3 totals 13 residues. The study's findings and limits: Cryopreserved cells partially lost CXCR3 expression, and fresh PBMCs were used in most assays. Naive cells positive for CXCR3 carried more hydrophobic TRB CDR3s than CXCR3-negative ones. TRBV-TRBJ usage matched between naive CXCR3-negative and CXCR3-positive cells but not between memory cells. Surface CD5 matched across naive subsets, and TRB CDR3 properties served to infer TCR strength. Both of the naive subsets showed about the same high diversity, but memory CD8+ cells had much less.

UMI-tagged TRB cDNA libraries were built via 5' RACE. TCRdb re-called the 5' RACE reads; every CDR3 protein appears as one record, without DNA. Its table lists about 150,000 distinct CDR3 sequences. The source is a human donor in good health. Some clones in this sample may be carry-over from other donors' samples. The chain joins TRBV12-3 or TRBV12-4 to TRBJ2-7; with no DNA, the TCRdb D assignment of TRBD1 cannot be verified. The sequenced sample was naive CXCR3+ CD8+ T cells from blood. Subset here: CD45RO-CCR7+CD27+CD95- naive CD8+ T cells expressing CXCR3 (TNR3+). This CDR3 is CASSHGRVYEQYF.